This record looks at one T cell receptor beta chain sequence and its context. Per the original data handling: Amplification of reference gene primers provided the estimated nucleated cell counts. Sequenced by immunoSEQ multiplex PCR; TCRdb stores in-frame clones only, minus some. V, J and clone size are those of that table, while D and trimming were read from the DNA. The sample yields fewer than 65,000 clones, more than 80% seen once. V was clipped by 0 bases and J by 11 bases, with 17 bases between them. The CDR3 is 14 residues long. In germline, CDR1 is PRHDT, CDR2 FYEKMQ (reference sequence). The data belong to a study of blood T cell repertoires in COVID-19. Across the study: The United States, Italy and Spain supplied acute and convalescent COVID-19 samples. The cDNA or gDNA used as material had been derived from T cells, B-cell-depleted T cells, or PBMCs.

V usage is TRBV13 and J usage is TRBJ2-7, with D possibly being TRBD2 (6 bases). This receptor was identified in a woman aged 80 or over with acute or convalescent COVID-19. What was sequenced was peripheral blood. The DNA for the CDR3 is TGTGCCAGCAGCTTAGGGCGGGGCCCCCCTCGGAAGTACTTC. Translating it yields CASSLGRGPPRKYF.